Included here is one TCR beta chain sequence, with context. This entry is derived from a study of CD8+ T cells in alopecia areata. The CDR3 runs to 14 residues. V shed 0 bases and J shed 1 base, with 7 bases lying between them. CDR1 is GTSNPN and CDR2 is SVGIG in the germline V gene (reference sequence). Treatment reported: oral pan-JAK inhibitor, 5-10 mg twice daily. Those with alopecia areata gave lesional scalp punch biopsies and peripheral blood. In each case, RNA was isolated and then reverse transcribed into cDNA as the sequencing template. The table came from immunoSEQ multiplex PCR; TCRdb's copy has only in-frame clones and leaves some out. The table lists fewer than 250,000 clones, roughly 60% of them singletons.

The TCR comes from a human donor with alopecia areata. The chain recombines TRBV30 with TRBJ1-5, with no clear D. This specimen consisted of CD4+ T cells sorted from blood, obtained at week 24, from a patient treated with tofacitinib. The CDR3 loop reads CAWSVDQSNQPQHF. The CDR3 nucleotides are TGTGCCTGGAGTGTAGATCAGAGCAATCAGCCCCAGCATTTT.